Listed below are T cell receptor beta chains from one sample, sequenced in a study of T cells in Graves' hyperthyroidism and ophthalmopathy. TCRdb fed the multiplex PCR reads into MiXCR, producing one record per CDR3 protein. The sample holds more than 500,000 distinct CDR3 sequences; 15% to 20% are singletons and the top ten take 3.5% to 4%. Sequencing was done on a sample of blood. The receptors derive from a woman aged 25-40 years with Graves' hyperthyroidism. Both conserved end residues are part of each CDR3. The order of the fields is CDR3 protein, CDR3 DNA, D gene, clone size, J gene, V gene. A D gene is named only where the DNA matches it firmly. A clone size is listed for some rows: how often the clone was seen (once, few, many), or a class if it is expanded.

cdr3_aa: CASSPGGLGDYTF; cdr3_nt: TGTGCCAGCAGCCCAGGGGGCCTTGGTGACTACACCTTC; d_call: TRBD1; clone_size: -; j_call: TRBJ1-2; v_call: TRBV6-2/TRBV6-3
cdr3_aa: CAWSIVSGAYEQYF; cdr3_nt: TGTGCCTGGAGTATCGTTAGCGGGGCCTACGAGCAGTACTTC; d_call: TRBD2; clone_size: many; j_call: TRBJ2-7; v_call: TRBV30
cdr3_aa: CASSSRAQLTNYGYTF; cdr3_nt: TGTGCCAGCAGCTCTAGGGCCCAGCTTACTAACTATGGCTACACCTTC; d_call: -; clone_size: -; j_call: TRBJ1-2; v_call: TRBV5-5
cdr3_aa: CASSRGQSSYEQYF; cdr3_nt: TGTGCCAGCAGCCGGGGACAGAGCTCCTACGAGCAGTACTTC; d_call: TRBD1; clone_size: -; j_call: TRBJ2-7; v_call: TRBV6-2/TRBV6-3
cdr3_aa: CASSPGQGLPGANVLTF; cdr3_nt: TGTGCCAGCAGCCCGGGACAGGGACTTCCTGGGGCCAACGTCCTGACTTTC; d_call: TRBD1; clone_size: -; j_call: TRBJ2-6; v_call: TRBV6-1
cdr3_aa: CASSQVGGGGTEAFF; cdr3_nt: TGTGCCAGCAGCCAAGTCGGAGGGGGGGGCACTGAAGCTTTCTTT; d_call: -; clone_size: many; j_call: TRBJ1-1; v_call: TRBV14
cdr3_aa: CASSVGDGDNEQFF; cdr3_nt: TGTGCCAGCAGCGTAGGGGACGGTGACAATGAGCAGTTCTTC; d_call: -; clone_size: -; j_call: TRBJ2-1; v_call: TRBV9
cdr3_aa: CASSFRGRGADTQYF; cdr3_nt: TGTGCCAGCAGCTTCAGGGGGCGCGGGGCAGATACGCAGTATTTT; d_call: TRBD1; clone_size: few; j_call: TRBJ2-3; v_call: TRBV7-9
cdr3_aa: CASSLIPSYNEQFF; cdr3_nt: TGTGCCAGCAGTTTGATCCCGTCCTACAATGAGCAGTTCTTC; d_call: -; clone_size: many; j_call: TRBJ2-1; v_call: TRBV28
cdr3_aa: CASSPGVRTNEKLFF; cdr3_nt: TGTGCCAGCAGCCCCGGGGTCCGAACTAATGAAAAACTGTTTTTT; d_call: -; clone_size: few; j_call: TRBJ1-4; v_call: TRBV9
cdr3_aa: CASSPGGRRYGYTF; cdr3_nt: TGTGCCAGCAGTCCAGGAGGCAGACGCTATGGCTACACCTTC; d_call: -; clone_size: many; j_call: TRBJ1-2; v_call: TRBV12-3/TRBV12-4
cdr3_aa: CASRPGLAGVYEQYF; cdr3_nt: TGTGCCAGCAGACCGGGACTAGCGGGAGTGTACGAGCAGTACTTC; d_call: TRBD2; clone_size: many; j_call: TRBJ2-7; v_call: TRBV28
cdr3_aa: CASSPFVPGRNSPLHF; cdr3_nt: TGCGCCAGCAGCCCTTTTGTCCCAGGGCGAAATTCACCCCTCCACTTT; d_call: -; clone_size: -; j_call: TRBJ1-6; v_call: TRBV5-1
cdr3_aa: CASSLWGGVGETQYF; cdr3_nt: TGTGCCAGCAGCTTATGGGGGGGCGTCGGAGAGACCCAGTACTTC; d_call: -; clone_size: many; j_call: TRBJ2-5; v_call: TRBV7-8
cdr3_aa: CASSYSISGYGYTF; cdr3_nt: TGTGCCAGCAGTTACTCGATATCAGGGTATGGCTACACCTTC; d_call: -; clone_size: many; j_call: TRBJ1-2; v_call: TRBV6-5
cdr3_aa: CASKKGSGALTQETQYF; cdr3_nt: TGTGCCAGCAAAAAAGGAAGCGGAGCTCTCACACAAGAGACCCAGTACTTC; d_call: -; clone_size: many; j_call: TRBJ2-5; v_call: TRBV2
cdr3_aa: CASSTTSGYSYEQYF; cdr3_nt: TGTGCCAGCAGCACGACTAGCGGGTACTCCTACGAGCAGTACTTC; d_call: TRBD2; clone_size: many; j_call: TRBJ2-7; v_call: TRBV7-9
cdr3_aa: CASSLGQHQPQHF; cdr3_nt: TGTGCCAGCAGTCTGGGACAACACCAGCCCCAGCATTTT; d_call: -; clone_size: few; j_call: TRBJ1-5; v_call: TRBV12-3/TRBV12-4
cdr3_aa: CASSHGGGRADTQYF; cdr3_nt: TGTGCCAGCAGCCACGGGGGGGGGAGGGCAGATACGCAGTATTTT; d_call: TRBD2; clone_size: many; j_call: TRBJ2-3; v_call: TRBV3-1
cdr3_aa: CSARGTTNTGELFF; cdr3_nt: TGCAGTGCCCGAGGGACTACGAACACCGGGGAGCTGTTTTTT; d_call: TRBD2; clone_size: -; j_call: TRBJ2-2; v_call: TRBV20-1
cdr3_aa: CASGQEETQYF; cdr3_nt: TGCGCCAGCGGACAGGAAGAGACCCAGTACTTC; d_call: TRBD1; clone_size: few; j_call: TRBJ2-5; v_call: TRBV5-1
cdr3_aa: CSARVPGRNTEAFF; cdr3_nt: TGCAGTGCTAGAGTACCGGGACGGAACACTGAAGCTTTCTTT; d_call: -; clone_size: many; j_call: TRBJ1-1; v_call: TRBV20-1